The 24 T cell receptor beta chains presented below share a single source sample, sequenced in a study of T cell responses to AZD1222 COVID-19 vaccine. The assay was immunoSEQ multiplex PCR, and TCRdb's table has in-frame clones only and misses some. This sample has over 150,000 clones, with 88% found just once. Sample: peripheral blood, taken on day 0 of AZD1222 vaccination. These receptors originate from an adult in good health.

V gene TRBV5-5 combines with J gene TRBJ1-4; 8 bases are a match to TRBD1. The CDR3 extends over 15 amino acids. V shed 5 bases, J shed 6 bases, and the junction held 9 bases outside the gene matches. Germline CDR1 is SGHKS and CDR2 is YYEKEE (reference sequence). This CDR3 reads CASSTQGAGDEKLFF. The CDR3 DNA reads TGTGCCAGCAGTACGCAGGGGGCCGGGGATGAAAAACTGTTTTTT.

As DNA, the CDR3 is TGTGCCAGCAGCTTGGGAGGGAACACTGAAGCTTTCTTT. Translation: CASSLGGNTEAFF. The V call is TRBV5-5, the J call TRBJ1-1; D not resolved. The V gene lost 0 bases and the J gene lost 1 base, with 4 bases spanning the gap. The CDR3 length is 13 residues. Per germline, CDR1 SGHKS and CDR2 YYEKEE (reference sequence).

This clone was seen a handful of times. The rearrangement joins TRBV5-4 to TRBJ1-1; TRBD1 matches 9 bases. Germline values: CDR1 SGHNT, CDR2 YYREEE (reference sequence). The CDR3 has 14 residues. After removal of 3 bases from V and 8 bases from J, the junction contained 8 bases not matched to a gene. CDR3 DNA sequence: TGTGCCAGCAGCTCTCCAGGAGACAGGGGGGAAGCTTTCTTT. Encoded protein: CASSSPGDRGEAFF. Full variable domain (rest looked up from reference TRBV5-4 and TRBJ1-1): ETGVTQSPTHLIKTRGQQVTLRCSSQSGHNTVSWYQQALGQGPQFIFQYYREEENGRGNFPPRFSGLQFPNYSSELNVNALELDDSALYLCASSSPGDRGEAFFGQGTRLTVV.

This clone has only a few counts. This chain links TRBV2 with TRBJ1-3, with 12 nucleotides matching TRBD1. Trimming cost V 7 bases and J 4 bases; bases outside gene matches: 5. The CDR3 consists of 15 residues. CDR1 and CDR2 (germline): SNHLY, FYNNEI. The CDR3 sequence is CASTGTGGAGNTIYF. DNA of the CDR3: TGTGCCAGCACCGGGACAGGGGGCGCCGGAAACACCATATATTTT.

The chain combines TRBV2 with TRBJ1-1; 11 nucleotides match TRBD1. The trim removed 3 bases at V and 5 bases at J, leaving 5 bases unmatched. The CDR3 runs 15 residues. Per germline, CDR1 SNHLY and CDR2 FYNNEI. The CDR3 loop reads CASSDGQGARTEAFF. The DNA of the CDR3 is TGTGCCAGCAGTGACGGACAGGGGGCGAGGACTGAAGCTTTCTTT.

In this sample, this clone turned up a few times. The rearrangement links TRBV19 to TRBJ2-3; the match to TRBD1 covers 7 bases. Trimming took 1 base from V and 0 from J; bases not matched to a gene: 7. The CDR3 has 17 residues. CDR1 is LNHDA, CDR2 SQIVND, per germline (reference sequence). CDR3 nucleotide sequence: TGTGCCAGTAGTATAGTAGGGGGACAGCTTAGCACAGATACGCAGTATTTT. This translates into CASSIVGGQLSTDTQYF.

The chain links TRBV12-3 or TRBV12-4 to TRBJ1-5; no clear D. V lost 1 base and J 6 bases, leaving 1 base between the germline ends. The CDR3 runs 11 residues. The CDR3 coding sequence is TGTGCCAGCAGTTTAGGTCAGCCCCAGCATTTT. Protein product: CASSLGQPQHF.

In this sample, this clone turned up once. The V gene is TRBV5-6, the J gene TRBJ2-1; 8 bases are shared with TRBD2. V was pared by 4 bases and J by 7 bases, with 10 bases of the junction left unmatched. The CDR3 length is 15 residues. The V gene's germline CDR1 is SGHDT and CDR2 YYEEEE. The DNA of the CDR3 is TGTGCCAGCAGCCCCGATCCGACTAGCGATAATGAGCAGTTCTTC. Its translation is CASSPDPTSDNEQFF.

The rearrangement joins TRBV6-5 to TRBJ2-5; weak D call: TRBD2 (7 bases). Germline V gene lookup returns CDR1 MNHEY and CDR2 SVGAGI. The V end was cut by 2 bases, the J end by 1 base, with 11 bases between. The CDR3 extends over 15 amino acids. Here the CDR3 DNA reads TGTGCCAGCAGTTACGGCGGGGGCCTCCAAGAGACCCAGTACTTC. This sequence encodes CASSYGGGLQETQYF.

The V gene is TRBV12-5, the J gene TRBJ1-3, with 9 bases aligning to TRBD1. The CDR3 runs 17 residues. The V and J ends lost 6 bases and 0 bases, in that order; junction bases with no gene match: 9. CDR1 LGHNT and CDR2 FRNRAP come from the germline V gene. CDR3 residues: CASGSGTGSLSGNTIYF. CDR3 nucleotide sequence: TGTGCTAGTGGATCCGGGACAGGGTCCCTCTCTGGAAACACCATATATTTT.

The chain uses TRBV18 and TRBJ1-5; D gene unclear. V lost 4 bases, J lost 0 bases, and 10 bases lay in between. The germline V gene has CDR1 KGHSH and CDR2 LQKENI. This CDR3 region has 15 residues. This CDR3 is CASSLGGDSNQPQHF. CDR3 DNA sequence: TGTGCCAGCTCACTCGGAGGAGATAGCAATCAGCCCCAGCATTTT.

V usage is TRBV29-1 and J usage is TRBJ1-1, with 9 positions matching TRBD1. CDR3 length equals 17 residues. Germline V gives CDR1 SQVTM, CDR2 ANQGSEA. Trimming at V came to 7 bases and at J to 0 bases, leaving 15 bases not matched to a gene. CDR3 sequence: CSAEGDDRGNMNTEAFF. The CDR3 nucleotides read TGCAGCGCGGAAGGAGACGACAGGGGGAATATGAACACTGAAGCTTTCTTT.

The chain couples TRBV4-3 to TRBJ2-7; D tentatively fits TRBD1 or TRBD2 (5 bases each). The CDR3 is made up of 15 amino acids. Germline CDR1 is LGHNA and CDR2 is YSLEER. The V and J ends lost 0 bases and 2 bases respectively, with 11 bases between them. In DNA form, the CDR3 reads TGCGCCAGCAGCCAAGAGACGGGACCCACCTACGAGCAGTACTTC. Its protein is CASSQETGPTYEQYF.

This clone was counted once. V is TRBV3-1 (or the pseudogene TRBV3-2) and J is TRBJ2-5, with D tentatively TRBD2 (6 bases). This CDR3 spans 14 amino acids. Germline V CDR1 and CDR2: LGHDT, YNNKEL (reference sequence). The V end was cut by 1 base, the J end by 5 bases, with 11 bases between. CDR3 nucleotides: TGTGCCAGCAGCCAAGGTGGAGGGGCCGAGACCCAGTACTTC. Its protein product is CASSQGGGAETQYF.

The chain has TRBV19 and TRBJ2-4; D tentatively reads TRBD1 or TRBD2 (5 bases each). Trimming cost V 7 bases and J 4 bases, with 14 bases left between them. The CDR3 runs to 14 residues. Germline V gene sequence: CDR1 LNHDA, CDR2 SQIVND (reference sequence). The CDR3 loop reads CASNQVGEKNIQYF. The CDR3 nucleotides read TGTGCCAGTAACCAGGTGGGGGAGAAAAACATTCAGTACTTC.

This chain links TRBV6-5 with TRBJ2-7; 7 nucleotides line up with TRBD1. CDR3 length equals 14 residues. Germline values: CDR1 MNHEY, CDR2 SVGAGI. Germline trimming cut 2 bases from V and 2 bases from J; bases unmatched to any gene: 3. The CDR3 DNA is TGTGCCAGCAGTTACCAGCAGGGGGCCTACGAGCAGTACTTC. Translated: CASSYQQGAYEQYF.

The rearrangement uses TRBV29-1 and TRBJ1-5; the match to TRBD1 covers 9 bases. Germline CDR1 and CDR2: SQVTM and ANQGSEA. The J segment lost 5 bases and the V segment lost 5 bases, leaving 4 bases of the junction unmatched. The CDR3 extends over 13 amino acids. The CDR3 spells CSVSTGGDQPQHF. For the CDR3, the DNA is TGCAGCGTTTCCACAGGGGGCGATCAGCCCCAGCATTTT.

V gene TRBV27 combines with J gene TRBJ2-7; TRBD2 might be the D (6 bases). The CDR3 covers 16 residues. Trimming took 6 bases from V and 1 from J, leaving 19 bases between them. Germline loops: CDR1 MNHEY, CDR2 SMNVEV (reference sequence). CDR3: CASRNSGREASYEQYF. CDR3 in DNA: TGTGCCAGCAGGAATAGCGGCAGGGAGGCTTCCTACGAGCAGTACTTC.

The sample holds a few counts of this clone. V is TRBV10-2 and J is TRBJ1-3, with D unresolved. From germline, CDR1 is WSHSY and CDR2 SAAADI. Trimming cost V 5 bases and J 2 bases, with 7 bases left between them. The CDR3 totals 13 residues. The CDR3 region is CASSLTPGNTIYF. CDR3 in DNA: TGCGCCAGCAGTCTGACACCTGGAAACACCATATATTTT.

The chain carries TRBV6-5 and TRBJ2-2; TRBD1 matches 8 bases. Per the germline V gene, CDR1 is MNHEY and CDR2 is SVGAGI. V lost 7 bases and J lost 8; bases outside the gene matches: 12. The CDR3 has 15 residues. CDR3 in amino acids: CASTGSQGASGELFF. In DNA, the CDR3 is TGTGCCAGCACAGGGAGTCAGGGGGCGTCTGGGGAGCTGTTTTTT.

V and J are TRBV7-2 and TRBJ2-2; no reliable D call. Trimming removed 5 bases at V and 4 bases at J, with 17 bases between. Germline CDR1 SGHTA, CDR2 FQGNSA. CDR3 length equals 16 residues. CDR3 nucleotide sequence: TGTGCCAGCAGCCCTCTAGGGCATCTGGGCACCGGGGAGCTGTTTTTT. The encoded protein is CASSPLGHLGTGELFF. The entire variable domain, with the rest obtained from reference TRBV7-2 and TRBJ2-2, is as follows: GAGVSQSPSNKVTEKGKDVELRCDPISGHTALYWYRQSLGQGLEFLIYFQGNSAPDKSGLPSDRFSAERTGGSVSTLTIQRTQQEDSAVYLCASSPLGHLGTGELFFGEGSRLTVL.

The rearrangement uses TRBV3-1 (or the pseudogene TRBV3-2) and TRBJ1-6, with a tentative D call TRBD1 (5 bases). V was trimmed by 6 bases and J by 9 bases, leaving 15 bases between them. CDR1 LGHDT and CDR2 YNNKEL come from the germline V gene (reference sequence). The CDR3 consists of 14 residues. CDR3 amino acids: CASRYTGLSSPLHF. The CDR3, as DNA: TGTGCCAGCAGGTATACAGGTTTAAGTTCACCCCTCCACTTT.

The V and J genes are TRBV28 and TRBJ1-2; maybe TRBD1 (5 bases). Germline loops: CDR1 MDHEN, CDR2 SYDVKM. The CDR3 extends over 14 amino acids. V shed 6 bases and J shed 7 bases, with 18 bases lying between them. CDR3 nucleotide sequence: TGTGCCAGCAGCGCCCGGGCGGGGGTGAGTGGCTACACCTTC. Translating it yields CASSARAGVSGYTF.

The rearrangement uses TRBV14 and TRBJ1-1; tentatively, D is TRBD1 (5 bases). Trimming took 1 base from V and 6 from J, leaving 18 bases between them. Germline loops: CDR1 SGHDN, CDR2 FVKESK. The CDR3 sequence is 16 residues long. The CDR3 DNA follows: TGTGCCAGCAGCCAAGCGGGCGGTGGCAGGGTTGCTGAAGCTTTCTTT. Its protein product is CASSQAGGGRVAEAFF. Complete variable domain (other parts from reference TRBV14 and TRBJ1-1): EAGVTQFPSHSVIEKGQTVTLRCDPISGHDNLYWYRRVMGKEIKFLLHFVKESKQDESGMPNNRFLAERTGGTYSTLKVQPAELEDSGVYFCASSQAGGGRVAEAFFGQGTRLTVV.